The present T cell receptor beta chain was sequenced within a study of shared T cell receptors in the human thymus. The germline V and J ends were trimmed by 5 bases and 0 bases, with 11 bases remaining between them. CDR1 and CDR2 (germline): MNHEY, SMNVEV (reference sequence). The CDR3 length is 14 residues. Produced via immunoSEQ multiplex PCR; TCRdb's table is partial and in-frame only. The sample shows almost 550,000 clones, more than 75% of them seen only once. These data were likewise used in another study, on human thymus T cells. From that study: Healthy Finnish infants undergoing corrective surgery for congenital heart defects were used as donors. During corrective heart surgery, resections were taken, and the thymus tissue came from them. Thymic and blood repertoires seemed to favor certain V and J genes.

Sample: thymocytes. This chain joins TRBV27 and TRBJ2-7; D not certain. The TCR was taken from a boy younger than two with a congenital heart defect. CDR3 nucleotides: TGTGCCAGCAGTCCCTTGACTTACTCCTACGAGCAGTACTTC. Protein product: CASSPLTYSYEQYF.